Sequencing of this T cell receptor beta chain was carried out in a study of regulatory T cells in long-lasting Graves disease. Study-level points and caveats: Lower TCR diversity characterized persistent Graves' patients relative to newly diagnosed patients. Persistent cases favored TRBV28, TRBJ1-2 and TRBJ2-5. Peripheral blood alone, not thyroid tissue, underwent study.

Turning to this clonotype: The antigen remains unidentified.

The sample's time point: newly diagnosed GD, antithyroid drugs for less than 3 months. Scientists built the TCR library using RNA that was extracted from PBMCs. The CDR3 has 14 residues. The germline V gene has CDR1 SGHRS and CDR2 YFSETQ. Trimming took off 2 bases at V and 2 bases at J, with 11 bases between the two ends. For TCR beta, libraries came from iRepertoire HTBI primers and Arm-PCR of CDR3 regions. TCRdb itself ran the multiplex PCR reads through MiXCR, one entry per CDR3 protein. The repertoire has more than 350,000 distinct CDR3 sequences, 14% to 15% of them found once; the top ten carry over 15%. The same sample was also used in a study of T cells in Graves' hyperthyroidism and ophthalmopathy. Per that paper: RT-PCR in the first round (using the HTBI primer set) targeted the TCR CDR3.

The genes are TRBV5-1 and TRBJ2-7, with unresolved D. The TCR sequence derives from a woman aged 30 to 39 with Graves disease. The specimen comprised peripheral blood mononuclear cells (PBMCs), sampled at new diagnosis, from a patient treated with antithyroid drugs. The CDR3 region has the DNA TGCGCCAGCAGCTTTCGGTTTGGGACCTACGAGCAGTACTTC. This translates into CASSFRFGTYEQYF.